This T cell receptor beta chain came from a study of shared clonotypes between healthy human individuals. The study, taken as a whole, reports: Rarefaction showed that sequencing of sorted subsets was incomplete (despite large depth). A few donors showed sharing of 4.5% to 5% of naive CD4 clonotypes.

The assay was run at deep level. Once extracted for a subset, genomic DNA was divided evenly among several immunoSEQ plates. Profiled with immunoSEQ multiplex PCR; TCRdb holds only in-frame clones, not every one. Altogether around 700,000 clones are present, around 67% being singletons, with the ten largest covering over 1.5%. Germline CDR1 is MDHEN and CDR2 is SYDVKM. The length of the CDR3 is 15 residues. V dropped 3 bases and J dropped 1 base, with 10 bases sitting between them. As concerns this clone: Its antigen is not identified.

The source is a woman aged 25 to 39 in good health. This rearrangement joins TRBV28 to TRBJ2-1; a possible D gene is TRBD1 (6 bases). Specimen: memory CD4+ T cells sorted from blood. Subset denoted: CD45RA-negative fraction. The CDR3 sequence: CASSFRQASYNEQFF. In nucleotides, the CDR3 is TGTGCCAGCAGTTTTCGACAGGCGTCCTACAATGAGCAGTTCTTC.